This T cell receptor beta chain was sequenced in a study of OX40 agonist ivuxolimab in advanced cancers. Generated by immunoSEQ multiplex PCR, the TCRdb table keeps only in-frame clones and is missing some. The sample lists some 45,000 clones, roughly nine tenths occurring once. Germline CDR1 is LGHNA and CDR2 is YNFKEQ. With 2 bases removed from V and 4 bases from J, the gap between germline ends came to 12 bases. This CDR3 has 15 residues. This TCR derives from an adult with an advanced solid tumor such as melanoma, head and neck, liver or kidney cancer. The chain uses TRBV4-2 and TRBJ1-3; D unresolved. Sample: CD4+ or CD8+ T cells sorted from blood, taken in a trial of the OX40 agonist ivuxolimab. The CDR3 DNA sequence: TGTGCCAGCAGCCAAAGGCTGGTCCTAGGAAACACCATATATTTT. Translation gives CASSQRLVLGNTIYF.